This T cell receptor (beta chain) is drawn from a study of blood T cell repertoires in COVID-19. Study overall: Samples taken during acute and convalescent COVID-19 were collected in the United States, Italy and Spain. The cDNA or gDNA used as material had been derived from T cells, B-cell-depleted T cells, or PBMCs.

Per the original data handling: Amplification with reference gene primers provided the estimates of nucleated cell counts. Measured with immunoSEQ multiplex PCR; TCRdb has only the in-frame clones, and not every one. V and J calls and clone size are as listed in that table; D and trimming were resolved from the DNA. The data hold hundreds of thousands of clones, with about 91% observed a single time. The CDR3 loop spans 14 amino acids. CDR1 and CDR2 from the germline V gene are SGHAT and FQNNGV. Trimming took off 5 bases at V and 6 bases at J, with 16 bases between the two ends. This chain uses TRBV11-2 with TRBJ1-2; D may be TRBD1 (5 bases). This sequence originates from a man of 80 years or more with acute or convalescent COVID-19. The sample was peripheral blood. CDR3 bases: TGTGCCAGCAGCCCCCCTAGGGACTGGAATGGCTACACCTTC. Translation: CASSPPRDWNGYTF.